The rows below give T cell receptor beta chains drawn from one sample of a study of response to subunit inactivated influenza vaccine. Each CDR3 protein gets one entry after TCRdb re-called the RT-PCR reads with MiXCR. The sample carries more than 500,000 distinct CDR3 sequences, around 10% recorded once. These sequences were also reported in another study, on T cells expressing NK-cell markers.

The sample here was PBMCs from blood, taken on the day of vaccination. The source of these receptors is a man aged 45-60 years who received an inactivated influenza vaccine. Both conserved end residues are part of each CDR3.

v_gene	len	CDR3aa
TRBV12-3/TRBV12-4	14	CASPPGLSSYEQYF
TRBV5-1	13	CASSTTGSDGYTF
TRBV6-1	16	CASKNQGRGRSTEAFF
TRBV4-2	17	CASSQDRSSGRADTQYF
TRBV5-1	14	CASSDLRHRDTQYF
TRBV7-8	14	CASSKGLASYEQYF
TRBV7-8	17	CASSLVLDRDYSYEQYF
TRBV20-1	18	CSASRKLAELYGANVLTF
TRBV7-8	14	CASSSRDSYNEQFF
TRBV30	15	CAWAQGAGAQETQYF
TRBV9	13	CASSIGSGPSQFF
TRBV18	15	CASSPSGLPGGVQFF
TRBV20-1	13	CSAGKTVYNEQFF
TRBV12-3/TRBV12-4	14	CASSLSDSSDTQYF
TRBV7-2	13	CASSLGLTAEQYF